These 2 T cell receptor beta chains came from one sample sequenced in a study of technical replicates of blood from four donors. The table came from immunoSEQ multiplex PCR; TCRdb's copy has only in-frame clones and leaves some out. The sample consists of approximately 75,000 clones, around 97% of them appearing once. Sequencing was done on a sample of T cells isolated from PBMCs. The receptors here all came from a human donor in good health.

The V and J genes are TRBV11-2 and TRBJ2-1; no definite D call. The CDR3 is 16 residues long. Germline V gene lookup returns CDR1 SGHAT and CDR2 FQNNGV. V was cut by 1 base and J by 0 bases, with 10 bases left in between. The CDR3 region is CASSLARGSSYNEQFF. The CDR3 DNA is TGTGCCAGCAGCTTAGCGCGCGGTAGCTCCTACAATGAGCAGTTCTTC.

V is TRBV6-5 and J is TRBJ2-2; possibly TRBD2 for D (6 bases). CDR3 length: 14 amino acids. The V gene lost 6 bases and the J gene lost 4 bases, with 12 bases spanning the gap. The germline V gene encodes CDR1 MNHEY and CDR2 SVGAGI. This CDR3 reads CASRGLGGTGELFF. CDR3 coding DNA: TGTGCCAGCAGAGGACTCGGGGGCACCGGGGAGCTGTTTTTT.